This is a list of T cell receptor beta chains from one sample in a study of Ad26.COV2.S vaccination and SARS-CoV-2 variants. Only in-frame clones appear in the TCRdb table, and some are missing; sequencing was by immunoSEQ multiplex PCR. Of about 350,000 clones in the sample, 75% to 90% were seen once. The sample consisted of peripheral blood, taken in a trial of Ad26.COV2.S vaccine versus placebo. The receptors shown here come from a person aged 18-60 years who received the Ad26.COV2.S COVID-19 vaccine or a placebo. Each CDR3 is given with its conserved first and last residue. Each record gives: V gene, D gene, J gene, clone size, CDR3 DNA, CDR3 protein. The D gene is left open where the match is weak. Clone size is given for some rows only: seen once, a few or many times, or a class if the clone is expanded.

>TRBV27|.|TRBJ2-1|.
TGTGCCAGCAGTTCTCTAGTCTCCTACAATGAGCAGTTCTTC
CASSSLVSYNEQFF
>TRBV3-1/TRBV3-2|.|TRBJ2-1|many
TGTGCCAGCAGCCAAGTAACGGGGCCCGGGAATGAGCAGTTCTTC
CASSQVTGPGNEQFF
>TRBV7-2|.|TRBJ1-1|.
TGTGCCAGCAGCTTGGGAGCCGTCGCTGAAGCTTTCTTT
CASSLGAVAEAFF
>TRBV3-1/TRBV3-2|.|TRBJ2-1|.
TGTGCCAGCAGCCCTCTAAGGGAGTGGCACAATGAGCAGTTCTTC
CASSPLREWHNEQFF
>TRBV6-5|TRBD1|TRBJ2-7|.
TGTGCCAGCAGTCGACAGGGAACCTACGAGCAGTACTTC
CASSRQGTYEQYF
>TRBV5-1|.|TRBJ1-4|.
TGCGCCAGCAGCTTGACTGACGGGATTAATGAAAAACTGTTTTTT
CASSLTDGINEKLFF
>TRBV7-8|.|TRBJ1-1|.
TGTGCCAGCAGCTTAGTCCCCGGGAATACTGAAGCTTTCTTT
CASSLVPGNTEAFF
>TRBV11-2|TRBD1|TRBJ2-7|.
TGTGCCAGCAGCTTTGGGACAGTTACCTACGAGCAGTACTTC
CASSFGTVTYEQYF
>TRBV20-1|.|TRBJ1-1|.
TGCAGTGCTAGAGCTGGCCCGGAAGCTTTCTTT
CSARAGPEAFF
>TRBV9|TRBD1|TRBJ2-1|.
TGTGCCAGCAGCGCAGACGGACAGGGGGACAATGAGCAGTTCTTC
CASSADGQGDNEQFF
>TRBV13|TRBD1|TRBJ1-1|once
TGTGCCAGCAGCTTAGGTGGGGGTCCCGGGACAGCGAACACTGAAGCTTTCTTT
CASSLGGGPGTANTEAFF
>TRBV11-3|.|TRBJ2-7|.
TGTGCCAGCATCCTCGAGTGGCAGGGACCCTCCTACGAGCAGTACTTC
CASILEWQGPSYEQYF
>TRBV19|.|TRBJ1-1|.
TGTGCCAGTAGTATGGGCGGGGTCACTGAAGCTTTCTTT
CASSMGGVTEAFF
>TRBV29-1|TRBD2|TRBJ2-1|.
TGCAGCGTTTGGTTGGCTAGCGGGAATTCCTACAATGAGCAGTTCTTC
CSVWLASGNSYNEQFF
>TRBV5-1|.|TRBJ2-1|.
TGCGCCAGCAGCCCGGGACGGGGAACCTACAATGAGCAGTTCTTC
CASSPGRGTYNEQFF
>TRBV2|.|TRBJ2-7|.
TGTGCCAGCAGTGAATTTGAGGGACACTCCTACGAGCAGTACTTC
CASSEFEGHSYEQYF
>TRBV19|.|TRBJ1-2|.
TGTGCCAGTACTTCACGGGGAGTTGGCTACACCTTC
CASTSRGVGYTF